This T cell receptor beta chain was observed in a study of T-cell reconstitution after alpha-beta-depleted transplantation in children. General study results and limits: Reports say that about two months after transplant, the alpha-beta T cells came out of several hundred graft clones that had expanded.

Unique molecular identifiers were used in preparing the TCRbeta library. TCRdb re-analysed the PCR reads in MiXCR, keeping a single row per CDR3 protein. The sample contains hundreds of thousands of distinct CDR3 sequences, 15% to 20% of which appear only once. With regard to this clonotype: Its specificity is unknown.

This TCR was recovered from a male patient younger than 18 who had a stem cell transplant for acute lymphoblastic leukemia, so the T cells may come from the graft donor. This specimen was PBMCs, mostly from graft donor cells, taken 360 days after TCRalphabeta/CD19-depleted stem cell transplant.

CDR3 sequence (DNA): TGTGCCAGCAATATCGGTCGGCAGGGGATATCTCCGGGCATGAACACTGAAGCTTTCTTT. Translated, it gives CASNIGRQGISPGMNTEAFF. The V call is TRBV12-3 or TRBV12-4, the J call TRBJ1-1; possibly TRBD1 for D (6 bases). V dropped 7 bases and J dropped 0 bases, with 30 bases sitting between them. This CDR3 is built from 20 residues.